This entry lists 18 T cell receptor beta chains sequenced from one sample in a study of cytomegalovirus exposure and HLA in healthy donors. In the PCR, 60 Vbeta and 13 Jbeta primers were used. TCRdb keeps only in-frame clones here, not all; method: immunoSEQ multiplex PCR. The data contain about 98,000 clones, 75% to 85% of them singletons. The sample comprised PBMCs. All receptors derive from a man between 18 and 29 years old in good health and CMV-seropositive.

CDR3 nucleotide sequence: TGTGCCTGGAGTTCAGGGACAACGGATGAAAAACTGTTTTTT. It specifies CAWSSGTTDEKLFF. This chain links TRBV30 with TRBJ1-4; D is perhaps TRBD1 (6 bases). The germline V and J ends were trimmed by 2 bases and 6 bases, with 13 bases remaining between them. CDR1 is GTSNPN and CDR2 is SVGIG in the germline V gene (reference sequence). The CDR3 length is 14 residues.

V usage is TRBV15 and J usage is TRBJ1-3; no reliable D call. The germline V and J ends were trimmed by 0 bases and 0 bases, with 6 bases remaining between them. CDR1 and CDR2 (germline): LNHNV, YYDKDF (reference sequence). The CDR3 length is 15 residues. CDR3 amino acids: CATSRDPSSGNTIYF. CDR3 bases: TGTGCCACCAGCAGAGATCCGAGCTCTGGAAACACCATATATTTT.

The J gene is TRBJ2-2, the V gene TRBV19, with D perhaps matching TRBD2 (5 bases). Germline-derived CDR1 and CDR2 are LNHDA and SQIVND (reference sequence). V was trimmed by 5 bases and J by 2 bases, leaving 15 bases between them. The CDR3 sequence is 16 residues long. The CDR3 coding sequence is TGTGCCAGTAGTCCTACGGGGAGTCTTAACACCGGGGAGCTGTTTTTT. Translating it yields CASSPTGSLNTGELFF.

The CDR3 reads CASSLAGTDNTIYF. The CDR3 bases are TGCGCCAGCAGCTTGGCGGGGACAGATAACACCATATATTTT. V is TRBV5-1 and J is TRBJ1-3; TRBD1 aligns across 7 bases. Trimming cost V 0 bases and J 7 bases; bases outside gene matches: 4. This CDR3 has 14 amino acids. CDR1 is SGHRS, CDR2 YFSETQ, per germline.

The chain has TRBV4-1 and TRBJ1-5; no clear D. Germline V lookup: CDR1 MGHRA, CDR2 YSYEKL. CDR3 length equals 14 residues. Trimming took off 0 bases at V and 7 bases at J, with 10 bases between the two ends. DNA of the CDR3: TGCGCCAGCAGCCAAGATAGTTCGGTACAGCCCCAGCATTTT. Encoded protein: CASSQDSSVQPQHF.

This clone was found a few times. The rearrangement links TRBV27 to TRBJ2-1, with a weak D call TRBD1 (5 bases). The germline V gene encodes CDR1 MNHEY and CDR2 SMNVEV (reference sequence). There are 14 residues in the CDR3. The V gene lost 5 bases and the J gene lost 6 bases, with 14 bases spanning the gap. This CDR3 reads CASSPLTDLNEQFF. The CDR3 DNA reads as TGTGCCAGCAGTCCGCTGACAGACCTCAATGAGCAGTTCTTC.

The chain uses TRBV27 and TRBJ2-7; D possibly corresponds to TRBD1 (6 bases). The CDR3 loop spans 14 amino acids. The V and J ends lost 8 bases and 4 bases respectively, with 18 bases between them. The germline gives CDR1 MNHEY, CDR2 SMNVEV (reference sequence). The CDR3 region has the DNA TGTGCCAGCTCCTCCCAGGGGTTAAGGTACGAGCAGTACTTC. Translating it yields CASSSQGLRYEQYF.

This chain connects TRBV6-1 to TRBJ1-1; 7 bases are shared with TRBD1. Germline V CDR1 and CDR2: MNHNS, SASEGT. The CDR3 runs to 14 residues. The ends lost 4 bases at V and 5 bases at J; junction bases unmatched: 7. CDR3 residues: CASSVQGSRTEAFF. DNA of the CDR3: TGTGCCAGCAGTGTACAGGGGTCGAGGACTGAAGCTTTCTTT.

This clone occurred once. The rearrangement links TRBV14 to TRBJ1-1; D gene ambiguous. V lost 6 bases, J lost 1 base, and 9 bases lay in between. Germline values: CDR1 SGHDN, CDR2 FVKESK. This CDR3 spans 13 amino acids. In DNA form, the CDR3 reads TGTGCCAGCAGGAGTACAGAGAACACTGAAGCTTTCTTT. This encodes CASRSTENTEAFF. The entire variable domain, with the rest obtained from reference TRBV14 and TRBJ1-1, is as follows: EAGVTQFPSHSVIEKGQTVTLRCDPISGHDNLYWYRRVMGKEIKFLLHFVKESKQDESGMPNNRFLAERTGGTYSTLKVQPAELEDSGVYFCASRSTENTEAFFGQGTRLTVV.

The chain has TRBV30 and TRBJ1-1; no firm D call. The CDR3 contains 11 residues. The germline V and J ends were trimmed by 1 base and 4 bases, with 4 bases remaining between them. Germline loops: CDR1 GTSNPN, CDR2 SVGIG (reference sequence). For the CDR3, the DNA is TGTGCCTGGAGTGACGGCACTGAAGCTTTCTTT. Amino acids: CAWSDGTEAFF.

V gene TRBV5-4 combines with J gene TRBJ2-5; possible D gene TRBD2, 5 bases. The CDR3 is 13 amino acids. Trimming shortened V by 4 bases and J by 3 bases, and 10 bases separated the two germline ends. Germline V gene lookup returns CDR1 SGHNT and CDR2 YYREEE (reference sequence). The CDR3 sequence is CASSTPAEETQYF. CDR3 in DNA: TGTGCCAGCAGCACTCCAGCGGAAGAGACCCAGTACTTC.

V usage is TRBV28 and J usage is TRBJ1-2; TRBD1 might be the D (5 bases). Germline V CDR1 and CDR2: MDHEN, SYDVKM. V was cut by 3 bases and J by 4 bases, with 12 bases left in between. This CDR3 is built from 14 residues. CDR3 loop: CASSFEGLGYGYTF. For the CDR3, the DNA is TGTGCCAGCAGTTTCGAGGGACTCGGCTATGGCTACACCTTC.

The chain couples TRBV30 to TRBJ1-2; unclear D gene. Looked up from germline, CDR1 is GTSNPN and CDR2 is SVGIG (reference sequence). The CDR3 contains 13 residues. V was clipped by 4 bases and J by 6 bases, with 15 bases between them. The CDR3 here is CAWTLDQNHGYTF. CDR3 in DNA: TGTGCCTGGACTCTAGACCAAAACCATGGCTACACCTTC. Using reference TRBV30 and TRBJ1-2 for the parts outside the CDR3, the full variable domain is SQTIHQWPATLVQPVGSPLSLECTVEGTSNPNLYWYRQAAGRGLQLLFYSVGIGQISSEVPQNLSASRPQDRQFILSSKKLLLSDSGFYLCAWTLDQNHGYTFGSGTRLTVV.

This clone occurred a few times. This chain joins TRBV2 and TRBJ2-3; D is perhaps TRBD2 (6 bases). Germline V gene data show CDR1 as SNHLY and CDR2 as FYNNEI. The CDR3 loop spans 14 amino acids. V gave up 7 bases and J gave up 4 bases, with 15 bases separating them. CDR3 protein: CASMDGGAPDTQYF. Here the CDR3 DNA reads TGTGCCAGCATGGATGGCGGGGCCCCAGATACGCAGTATTTT. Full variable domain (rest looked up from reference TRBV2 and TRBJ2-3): EPEVTQTPSHQVTQMGQEVILRCVPISNHLYFYWYRQILGQKVEFLVSFYNNEISEKSEIFDDQFSVERPDGSNFTLKIRSTKLEDSAMYFCASMDGGAPDTQYFGPGTRLTVL.

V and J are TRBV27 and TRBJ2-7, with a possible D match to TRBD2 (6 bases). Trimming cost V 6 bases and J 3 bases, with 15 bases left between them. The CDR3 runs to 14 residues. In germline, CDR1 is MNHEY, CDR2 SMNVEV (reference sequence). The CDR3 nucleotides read TGTGCCAGCAGCATATGGGGCGGGAACTACGAGCAGTACTTC. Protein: CASSIWGGNYEQYF.

The CDR3 loop is CASSLELAHSYEQYF. In DNA, the CDR3 is TGTGCCAGCAGCTTGGAACTAGCCCACTCATACGAGCAGTACTTC. The V call is TRBV5-4, the J call TRBJ2-7, with D perhaps matching TRBD2 (6 bases). Germline CDR1 is SGHNT and CDR2 is YYREEE (reference sequence). This CDR3 region has 15 residues. V was trimmed by 0 bases and J by 4 bases, leaving 14 bases between them.

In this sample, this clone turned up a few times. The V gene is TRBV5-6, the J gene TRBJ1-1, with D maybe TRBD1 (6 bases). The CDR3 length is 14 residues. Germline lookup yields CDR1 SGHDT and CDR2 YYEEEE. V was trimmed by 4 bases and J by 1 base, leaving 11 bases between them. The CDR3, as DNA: TGTGCCAGCAGCCGACCGGACAGGAACACTGAAGCTTTCTTT. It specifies CASSRPDRNTEAFF.

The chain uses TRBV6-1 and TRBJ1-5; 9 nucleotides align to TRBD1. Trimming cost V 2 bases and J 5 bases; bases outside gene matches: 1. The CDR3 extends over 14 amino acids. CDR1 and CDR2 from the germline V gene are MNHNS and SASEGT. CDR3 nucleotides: TGTGCCAGCAGTGAACGGACAGGGGATCAGCCCCAGCATTTT. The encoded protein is CASSERTGDQPQHF.